The source of this TCR beta chain is a study of T cell repertoires in cytomegalovirus infection. Overall study: Shared public TCR beta signatures pointed to both CMV infection and a matching HLA type. Study results and caveats: Dominating the ex vivo response were HLA-C-restricted CMV-specific TCR beta clonotypes. Individuals carrying CMV plus the relevant HLA were identified by cumulative frequency of public TCR beta families.

Between the trimmed V and J ends, which lost 2 bases and 0 bases, there was a span of 17 bases. The CDR3 consists of 18 residues. Germline V gene sequence: CDR1 SEHNR, CDR2 FQNEAQ (reference sequence). As concerns this clonotype: Its antigen is still unknown.

MiXCR, applied by TCRdb to the reads, yields one record per CDR3 protein. Seen here are about 900,000 distinct CDR3 sequences, less than 35% observed once, and the top ten hold roughly 13%. Source: cultured CD8+ T cells from PBMCs, taken from culture after CMV antigen stimulation. The rearrangement links TRBV7-9 to TRBJ2-4; tentative D call: TRBD2 (5 bases). This clonotype was sampled from a human donor in good health (CMV status not recorded). Some clones in this sample may be carry-over from other donors' samples. Written as DNA, the CDR3 is TGTGCCAGCAGCTTAAGTTTCGGGAAGTACCTAGCCAAAAACATTCAGTACTTC. The encoded protein is CASSLSFGKYLAKNIQYF. The full variable domain, with the rest looked up from reference TRBV7-9 and TRBJ2-4, is DTGVSQNPRHKITKRGQNVTFRCDPISEHNRLYWYRQTLGQGPEFLTYFQNEAQLEKSRLLSDRFSAERPKGSFSTLEIQRTEQGDSAMYLCASSLSFGKYLAKNIQYFGAGTRLSVL.